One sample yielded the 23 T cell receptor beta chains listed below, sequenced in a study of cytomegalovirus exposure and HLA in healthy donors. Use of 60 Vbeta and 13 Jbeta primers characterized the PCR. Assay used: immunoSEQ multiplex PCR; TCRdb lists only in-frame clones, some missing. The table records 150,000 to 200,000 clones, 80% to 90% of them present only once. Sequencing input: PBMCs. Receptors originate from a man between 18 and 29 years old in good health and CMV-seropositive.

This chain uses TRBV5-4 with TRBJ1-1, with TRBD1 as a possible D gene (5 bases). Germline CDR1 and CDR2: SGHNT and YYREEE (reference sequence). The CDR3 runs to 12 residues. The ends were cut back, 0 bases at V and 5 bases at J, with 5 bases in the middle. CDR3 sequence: CASSLDRTEAFF. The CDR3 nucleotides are TGTGCCAGCAGCTTGGACAGGACTGAAGCTTTCTTT.

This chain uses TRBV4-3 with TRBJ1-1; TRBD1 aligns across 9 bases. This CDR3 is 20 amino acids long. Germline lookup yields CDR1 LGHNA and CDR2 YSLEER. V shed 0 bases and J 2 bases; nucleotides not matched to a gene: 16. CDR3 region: CASSQDYYFGATGGNTEAFF. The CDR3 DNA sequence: TGCGCCAGCAGCCAAGATTACTATTTTGGTGCGACAGGGGGAAACACTGAAGCTTTCTTT.

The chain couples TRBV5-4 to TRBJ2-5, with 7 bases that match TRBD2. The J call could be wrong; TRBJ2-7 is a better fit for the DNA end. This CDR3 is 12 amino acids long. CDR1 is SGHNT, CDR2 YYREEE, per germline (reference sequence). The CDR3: CAWGRGSSEQYF. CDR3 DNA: TGTGCGTGGGGGAGGGGCAGTAGCGAGCAGTACTTC.

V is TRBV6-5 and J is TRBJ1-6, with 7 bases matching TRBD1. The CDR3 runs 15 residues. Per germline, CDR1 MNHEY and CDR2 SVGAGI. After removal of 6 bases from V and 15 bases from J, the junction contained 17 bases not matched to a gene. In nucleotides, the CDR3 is TGTGCCAGCAGGAAGATGGGACAGACTACAACGCTCCTCCACTTT. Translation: CASRKMGQTTTLLHF.

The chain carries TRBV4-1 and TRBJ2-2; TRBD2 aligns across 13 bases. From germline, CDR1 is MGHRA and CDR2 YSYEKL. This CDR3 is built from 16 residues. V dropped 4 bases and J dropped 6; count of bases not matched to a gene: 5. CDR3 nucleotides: TGCGCCAGCAGCCCCTTAGGACTAGCGGGGGCCGGGGAGCTGTTTTTT. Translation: CASSPLGLAGAGELFF.

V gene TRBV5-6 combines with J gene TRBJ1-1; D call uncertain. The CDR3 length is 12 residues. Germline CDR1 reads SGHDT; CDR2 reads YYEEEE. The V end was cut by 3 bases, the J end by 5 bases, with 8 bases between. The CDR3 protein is CASSYSNTEAFF. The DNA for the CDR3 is TGTGCCAGCAGCTATAGTAATACTGAAGCTTTCTTT. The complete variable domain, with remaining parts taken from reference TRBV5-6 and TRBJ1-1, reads DAGVTQSPTHLIKTRGQQVTLRCSPKSGHDTVSWYQQALGQGPQFIFQYYEEEERQRGNFPDRFSGHQFPNYSSELNVNALLLGDSALYLCASSYSNTEAFFGQGTRLTVV.

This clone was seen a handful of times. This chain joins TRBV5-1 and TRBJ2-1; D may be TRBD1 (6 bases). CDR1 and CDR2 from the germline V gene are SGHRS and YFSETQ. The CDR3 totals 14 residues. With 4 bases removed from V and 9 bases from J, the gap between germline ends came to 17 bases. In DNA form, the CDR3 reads TGCGCCAGCAGCGTAGTAACGACAGGTCCTGAGCAGTTCTTC. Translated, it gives CASSVVTTGPEQFF.

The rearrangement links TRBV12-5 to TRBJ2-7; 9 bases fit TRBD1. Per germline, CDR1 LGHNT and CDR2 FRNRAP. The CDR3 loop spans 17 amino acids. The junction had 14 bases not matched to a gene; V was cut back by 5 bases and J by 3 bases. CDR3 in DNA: TGTGCTAGTGGTACCGGGACAGGGCGCTCATCAAACTACGAGCAGTACTTC. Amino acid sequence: CASGTGTGRSSNYEQYF.

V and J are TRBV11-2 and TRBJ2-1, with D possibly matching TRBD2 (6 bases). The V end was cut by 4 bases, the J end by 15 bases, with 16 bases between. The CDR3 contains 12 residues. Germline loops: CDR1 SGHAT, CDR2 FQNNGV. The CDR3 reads CASSWGTYNPFF. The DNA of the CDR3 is TGTGCCAGCAGCTGGGGGACTTATAATCCGTTCTTC.

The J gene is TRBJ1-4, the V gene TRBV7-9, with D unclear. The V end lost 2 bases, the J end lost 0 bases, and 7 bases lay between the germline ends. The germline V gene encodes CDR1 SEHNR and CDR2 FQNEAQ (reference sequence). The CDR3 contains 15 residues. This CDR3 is CASSLNRPTNEKLFF. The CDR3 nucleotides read TGTGCCAGCAGCTTAAACAGACCAACTAATGAAAAACTGTTTTTT.

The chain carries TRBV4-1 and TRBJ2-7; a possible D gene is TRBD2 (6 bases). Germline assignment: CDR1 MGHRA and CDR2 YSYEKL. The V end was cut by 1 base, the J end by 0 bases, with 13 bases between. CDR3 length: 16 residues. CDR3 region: CASSQGGGSPSYEQYF. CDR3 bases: TGCGCCAGCAGCCAAGGTGGAGGGTCCCCCTCCTACGAGCAGTACTTC.

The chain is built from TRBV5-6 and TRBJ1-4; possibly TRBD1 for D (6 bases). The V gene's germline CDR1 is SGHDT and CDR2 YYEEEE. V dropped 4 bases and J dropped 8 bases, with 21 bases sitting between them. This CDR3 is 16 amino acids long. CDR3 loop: CASSLGEPGAGEKLFF. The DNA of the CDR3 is TGTGCCAGCAGCCTTGGAGAGCCAGGGGCAGGAGAAAAACTGTTTTTT.

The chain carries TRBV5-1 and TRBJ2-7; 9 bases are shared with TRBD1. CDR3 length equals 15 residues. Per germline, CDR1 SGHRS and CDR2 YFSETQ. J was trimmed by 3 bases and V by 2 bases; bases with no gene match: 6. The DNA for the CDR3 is TGCGCCAGCAGCTTTGGGGGACAGGGAGGCTACGAGCAGTACTTC. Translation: CASSFGGQGGYEQYF. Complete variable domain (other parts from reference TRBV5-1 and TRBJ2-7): KAGVTQTPRYLIKTRGQQVTLSCSPISGHRSVSWYQQTPGQGLQFLFEYFSETQRNKGNFPGRFSGRQFSNSRSEMNVSTLELGDSALYLCASSFGGQGGYEQYFGPGTRLTVT.

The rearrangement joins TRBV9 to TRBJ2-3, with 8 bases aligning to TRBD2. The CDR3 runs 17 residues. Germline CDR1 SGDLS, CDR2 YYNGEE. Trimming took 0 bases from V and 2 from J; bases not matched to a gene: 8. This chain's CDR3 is CASSVESGGTVTDTQYF. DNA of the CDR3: TGTGCCAGCAGCGTAGAGAGCGGGGGCACAGTCACAGATACGCAGTATTTT.

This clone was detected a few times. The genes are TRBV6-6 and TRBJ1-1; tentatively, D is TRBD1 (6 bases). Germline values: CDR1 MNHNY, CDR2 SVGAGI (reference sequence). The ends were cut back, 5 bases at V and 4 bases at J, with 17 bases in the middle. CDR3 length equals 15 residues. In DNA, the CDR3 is TGTGCCAGCAGTATCAACACAGGGTTGGGCACTGAAGCTTTCTTT. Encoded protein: CASSINTGLGTEAFF.

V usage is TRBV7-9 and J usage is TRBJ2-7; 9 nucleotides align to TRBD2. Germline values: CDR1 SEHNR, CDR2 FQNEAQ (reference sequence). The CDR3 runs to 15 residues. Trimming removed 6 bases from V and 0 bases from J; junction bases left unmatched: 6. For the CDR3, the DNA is TGTGCCAGCAGACCTAGCGGGGCGAACTCCTACGAGCAGTACTTC. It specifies CASRPSGANSYEQYF.

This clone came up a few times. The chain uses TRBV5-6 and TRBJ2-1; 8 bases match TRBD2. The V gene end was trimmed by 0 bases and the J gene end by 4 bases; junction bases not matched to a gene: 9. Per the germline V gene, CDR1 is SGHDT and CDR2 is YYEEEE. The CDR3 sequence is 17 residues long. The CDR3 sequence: CASSLVPGGSSYNEQFF. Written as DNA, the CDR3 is TGTGCCAGCAGCTTGGTACCGGGGGGGTCCTCATACAATGAGCAGTTCTTC.

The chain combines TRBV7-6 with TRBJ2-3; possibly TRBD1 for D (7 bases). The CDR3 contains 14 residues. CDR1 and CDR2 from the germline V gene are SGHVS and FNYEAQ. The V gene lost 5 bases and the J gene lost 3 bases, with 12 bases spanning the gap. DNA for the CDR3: TGTGCCAGCAGCCCACAGGGGAGGACAGATACGCAGTATTTT. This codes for CASSPQGRTDTQYF.

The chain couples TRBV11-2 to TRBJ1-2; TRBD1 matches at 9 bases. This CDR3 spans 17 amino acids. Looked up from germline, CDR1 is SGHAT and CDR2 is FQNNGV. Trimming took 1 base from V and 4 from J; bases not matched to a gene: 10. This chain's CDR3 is CASSLVPGQGSRYGYTF. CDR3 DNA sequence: TGTGCCAGCAGCTTAGTCCCGGGACAGGGATCTCGCTATGGCTACACCTTC.

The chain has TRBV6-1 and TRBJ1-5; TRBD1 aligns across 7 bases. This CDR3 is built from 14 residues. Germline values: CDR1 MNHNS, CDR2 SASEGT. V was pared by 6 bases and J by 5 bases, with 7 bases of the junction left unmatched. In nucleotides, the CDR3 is TGTGCCAGCAGGACACAGGGGAGAGATCAGCCCCAGCATTTT. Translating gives CASRTQGRDQPQHF.

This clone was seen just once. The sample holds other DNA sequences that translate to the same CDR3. For the CDR3, the DNA is TGTGCCAGCAGCTTGGGGCTAGCGGGAGAGACCCAGTACTTC. Its translation: CASSLGLAGETQYF. This chain joins TRBV5-4 and TRBJ2-5, with 8 bases lining up with TRBD2. CDR3 length: 14 amino acids. Germline loops: CDR1 SGHNT, CDR2 YYREEE (reference sequence). Losses at the gene ends were 0 bases for V and 4 bases for J; bases not matched to a gene: 2. Full variable domain (rest looked up from reference TRBV5-4 and TRBJ2-5): ETGVTQSPTHLIKTRGQQVTLRCSSQSGHNTVSWYQQALGQGPQFIFQYYREEENGRGNFPPRFSGLQFPNYSSELNVNALELDDSALYLCASSLGLAGETQYFGPGTRLLVL.

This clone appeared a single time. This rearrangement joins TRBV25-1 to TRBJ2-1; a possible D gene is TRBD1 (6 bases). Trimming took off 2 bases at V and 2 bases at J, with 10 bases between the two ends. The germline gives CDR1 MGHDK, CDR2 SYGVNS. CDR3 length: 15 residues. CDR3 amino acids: CASSERGITYNEQFF. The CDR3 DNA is TGTGCCAGCAGTGAAAGGGGGATCACCTACAATGAGCAGTTCTTC. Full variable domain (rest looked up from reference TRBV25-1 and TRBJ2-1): EADIYQTPRYLVIGTGKKITLECSQTMGHDKMYWYQQDPGMELHLIHYSYGVNSTEKGDLSSESTVSRIRTEHFPLTLESARPSHTSQYLCASSERGITYNEQFFGPGTRLTVL.

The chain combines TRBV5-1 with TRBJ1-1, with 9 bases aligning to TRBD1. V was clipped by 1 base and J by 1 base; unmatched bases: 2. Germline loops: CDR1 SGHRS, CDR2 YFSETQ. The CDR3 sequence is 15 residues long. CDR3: CASSLRGQGNTEAFF. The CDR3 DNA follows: TGCGCCAGCAGCTTGAGGGGACAGGGGAACACTGAAGCTTTCTTT. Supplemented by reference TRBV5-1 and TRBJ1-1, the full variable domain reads KAGVTQTPRYLIKTRGQQVTLSCSPISGHRSVSWYQQTPGQGLQFLFEYFSETQRNKGNFPGRFSGRQFSNSRSEMNVSTLELGDSALYLCASSLRGQGNTEAFFGQGTRLTVV.